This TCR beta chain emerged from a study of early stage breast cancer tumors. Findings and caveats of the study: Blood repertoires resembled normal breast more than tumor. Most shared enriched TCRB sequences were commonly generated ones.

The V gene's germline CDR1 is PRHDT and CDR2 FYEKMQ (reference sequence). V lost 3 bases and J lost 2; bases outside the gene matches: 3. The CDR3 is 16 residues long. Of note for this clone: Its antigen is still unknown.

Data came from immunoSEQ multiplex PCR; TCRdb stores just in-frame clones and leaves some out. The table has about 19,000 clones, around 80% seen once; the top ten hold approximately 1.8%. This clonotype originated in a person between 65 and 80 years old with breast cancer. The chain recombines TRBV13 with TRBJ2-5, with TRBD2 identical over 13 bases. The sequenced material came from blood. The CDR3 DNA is TGTGCCAGCAGCTTGAGACTAGCGGGGGGTCAAGAGACCCAGTACTTC. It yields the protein CASSLRLAGGQETQYF.